A selection of T cell receptor beta chains follows, all from one sample in a study of PD-L1 blockade in urothelial cancer. Here immunoSEQ multiplex PCR was the method, and the copy in TCRdb shows in-frame clones only, minus some. The sample records fewer than 45,000 clones, 65% to 90% being singletons. The sequencing used PBMCs, collected around atezolizumab (anti-PD-L1) treatment. Receptors were obtained from a man in his 60s with urothelial cancer. CDR3s include the opening cysteine and the closing phenylalanine or tryptophan. A D gene is named only where the DNA matches it firmly. Rows may omit the clone size; those that give it use once, few, many or a size class.

>TRBJ2-3|.|TRBV19|TRBD1
CASRDRGTDTQYF
TGTGCCAGTAGGGACAGGGGAACAGATACGCAGTATTTT
>TRBJ1-1|.|TRBV7-8|.
CASSLMPSGRWYTEAFF
TGTGCCAGCAGCTTAATGCCTTCTGGGCGATGGTACACTGAAGCTTTCTTT
>TRBJ2-7|.|TRBV28|TRBD2
CASRTTGTSGSEQYF
TGTGCCAGCAGGACGACCGGGACTAGTGGAAGCGAGCAGTACTTC
>TRBJ2-1|.|TRBV7-9|.
CASSFDSSSYNEQFF
TGTGCCAGCAGCTTTGACAGCAGCTCCTACAATGAGCAGTTCTTC
>TRBJ1-2|.|TRBV21-1|.
CASSPNRDRGQGGQGYTF
TGTGCCAGCAGCCCAAACCGGGACAGGGGGCAAGGGGGTCAGGGCTACACCTTC
>TRBJ2-2|few|TRBV7-9|.
CASSLRDSAPGELFF
TGTGCCAGCAGCTTAAGGGACTCGGCCCCCGGGGAGCTGTTTTTT
>TRBJ2-3|.|TRBV19|TRBD2
CASSIGKLAGDPRKDTQYF
TGTGCCAGTAGTATAGGGAAACTAGCGGGGGACCCGCGTAAAGATACGCAGTATTTT
>TRBJ1-5|.|TRBV7-2|.
CASSWGEYQPQHF
TGTGCCAGCAGCTGGGGGGAGTATCAGCCCCAGCATTTT
>TRBJ1-6|few|TRBV11-2|.
CASRSGVLSPLHF
TGTGCCAGCAGGTCAGGGGTTCTGTCACCCCTCCACTTT
>TRBJ1-2|.|TRBV9|.
CASSVGGQGLGGYTF
TGTGCCAGCAGCGTAGGTGGCCAGGGGCTAGGTGGCTACACCTTC
>TRBJ2-1|.|TRBV11-3|TRBD2
CASSNLGGGYNEQFF
TGTGCCAGCAGCAACCTGGGGGGGGGTTACAATGAGCAGTTCTTC
>TRBJ2-7|few|TRBV2|TRBD1
CASRYGQENYEQYF
TGTGCCAGCAGGTATGGACAGGAAAACTACGAGCAGTACTTC
>TRBJ1-1|.|TRBV7-2|.
CASSLAGGAEAFF
TGTGCCAGCAGCTTAGCGGGGGGGGCTGAAGCTTTCTTT
>TRBJ2-5|.|TRBV7-7|.
CASSWGLQETQYF
TGTGCCAGCAGCTGGGGCCTACAAGAGACCCAGTACTTC
>TRBJ1-6|.|TRBV4-1|TRBD1
CASSQDSGRGLNSPLHF
TGCGCCAGCAGCCAAGATTCGGGCAGGGGGCTTAATTCACCCCTCCACTTT
>TRBJ2-1|.|TRBV11-2|TRBD2
CASSISGGTYNEQFF
TGTGCCAGCTCCATCAGCGGGGGAACTTACAATGAGCAGTTCTTC
>TRBJ1-2|.|TRBV5-4|.
CASSLLRQGPANYGYTF
TGTGCCAGCAGCTTGCTAAGGCAGGGGCCAGCTAACTATGGCTACACCTTC
>TRBJ1-5|once|TRBV19|.
CASSIFPYSNQPQHF
TGTGCCAGTAGTATCTTTCCGTATAGCAATCAGCCCCAGCATTTT
>TRBJ2-1|.|TRBV6-1|.
CASSESFGRLGASYNEQFF
TGTGCCAGCAGTGAATCTTTTGGTCGACTAGGTGCGTCCTACAATGAGCAGTTCTTC